A selection of T cell receptor beta chains follows, all from one sample in a study of blood T cells in healthy people across ages. TCRdb re-analysed the 5' RACE reads in MiXCR, keeping a single row per CDR3 protein. This sample has approximately 730,000 distinct CDR3 sequences, with approximately 39% found just once. The sample was blood. The source is a woman aged 55-75 years in good health. Each CDR3 is given with its conserved first and last residue. The D gene is left open where the match is weak. Expanded clones are given a class, and other clones once, few, many or no size at all.

J | V | D | size | CDR3 | DNA
TRBJ2-1 | TRBV3-1 | NA | few | CASSPDRDYYNEQFF | TGTGCCAGCAGCCCGGACAGGGACTACTACAATGAGCAGTTCTTC
TRBJ1-4 | TRBV18 | TRBD1 | NA | CASSPNRDSNEKLFF | TGTGCCAGCTCACCAAACCGGGACAGTAATGAAAAACTGTTTTTT
TRBJ2-1 | TRBV13 | NA | many | CASSLGFGSSLSYNEQFF | TGTGCCAGCAGCTTAGGGTTCGGCAGTTCTCTCTCCTACAATGAGCAGTTCTTC
TRBJ2-2 | TRBV12-3/TRBV12-4 | NA | once | CASTLPGLLLNTGELFF | TGTGCCAGCACCCTCCCCGGGCTGCTTCTTAACACCGGGGAGCTGTTTTTT
TRBJ1-1 | TRBV6-2/TRBV6-3 | NA | once | CASSPAGRDTEAFF | TGTGCCAGCAGTCCCGCCGGGCGCGACACTGAAGCTTTCTTT
TRBJ2-1 | TRBV10-3 | TRBD2 | NA | CAISEGRTSNEQFF | TGTGCCATCAGTGAAGGCCGGACTAGCAATGAGCAGTTCTTC
TRBJ1-2 | TRBV7-2 | NA | NA | CASSLEYSHGYTF | TGTGCCAGCAGCTTAGAGTACAGCCATGGCTACACCTTC
TRBJ2-3 | TRBV30 | TRBD1 | few | CAWTGDSSTDTQYF | TGTGCCTGGACTGGGGACAGTAGCACAGATACGCAGTATTTT
TRBJ2-1 | TRBV25-1 | NA | NA | CASSEYLGTTSEQFF | TGTGCCAGCAGTGAATATTTGGGGACCACGAGTGAGCAGTTCTTC
TRBJ2-7 | TRBV29-1 | NA | NA | CSVLGVLEQYF | TGCAGCGTTCTTGGGGTCCTCGAGCAGTACTTC
TRBJ1-5 | TRBV5-1 | NA | NA | CASSSGDLNQPQHF | TGCGCCAGCAGCTCGGGCGACTTAAATCAGCCCCAGCATTTT
TRBJ2-1 | TRBV7-2 | NA | NA | CASSRQEVGNEQFF | TGTGCCAGCAGCAGGCAGGAGGTCGGCAATGAGCAGTTCTTC
TRBJ2-1 | TRBV7-9 | NA | NA | CASRRSAGVEQFF | TGTGCCAGCAGAAGATCGGCAGGGGTCGAGCAGTTCTTC
TRBJ1-1 | TRBV9 | NA | few | CASSVGFQNTEAFF | TGTGCCAGCAGCGTAGGATTCCAGAACACTGAAGCTTTCTTT
TRBJ2-1 | TRBV7-2 | TRBD1 | many | CASSEWDRGPNEQFF | TGTGCCAGCAGCGAGTGGGACAGGGGACCCAATGAGCAGTTCTTC
TRBJ1-6 | TRBV6-6 | TRBD1 | few | CASSPGGGNSPLHF | TGTGCCAGCAGCCCAGGGGGCGGGAATTCACCCCTCCACTTT
TRBJ2-3 | TRBV7-2 | NA | NA | CASSFPSGADTQYF | TGTGCCAGCAGCTTTCCGTCGGGAGCTGATACGCAGTATTTT
TRBJ1-1 | TRBV7-9 | NA | once | CASSLYQLERREAFF | TGTGCCAGCAGCTTATACCAACTAGAGAGACGGGAAGCTTTCTTT
TRBJ2-1 | TRBV20-1 | TRBD2 | NA | CSARVAGGPYNEQFF | TGCAGTGCTAGAGTCGCGGGGGGGCCCTACAATGAGCAGTTCTTC
TRBJ2-7 | TRBV29-1 | NA | many | CSVETHYEQYF | TGCAGCGTTGAAACTCACTACGAGCAGTACTTC
TRBJ2-4 | TRBV29-1 | NA | NA | CSVRDSAKNIQYF | TGCAGCGTCAGGGATTCGGCCAAAAACATTCAGTACTTC